The 27 T cell receptor beta chains below were found in one sample sequenced in a study of vaccination effects on CD4 cells after COVID-19. Data came from immunoSEQ multiplex PCR; TCRdb stores just in-frame clones and leaves some out. The sample records 55,000 to 75,000 clones, approximately 70% being singletons. Which antigens these TCRs recognize remains unknown. Ahead of sequencing, the ViraFEST assay grew antigen-specific CD4+ T cells using viral peptide pools. Subsequent to approximately 11 days of culture, CD4+ T cells were isolated. Prior SARS-CoV-2 infection was absent in the vaccine recipients, as shown by negative nucleocapsid antibodies. Sequences were derived from CD4+ T cells from PBMCs cultured with HCoV-OC43 spike peptides, sampled before COVID-19 vaccination. Subset of the sample: HCoV-OC43 spike overlapping peptide pool stimulation. The receptors originated from a human donor who received a COVID-19 vaccine.

The chain combines TRBV6-4 with TRBJ2-1; possible D gene TRBD1, 5 bases. The CDR3 consists of 13 residues. Trimming took off 7 bases at V and 5 bases at J, with 12 bases between the two ends. CDR1 MRHNA and CDR2 SNTAGT come from the germline V gene. The CDR3 DNA sequence: TGTGCCAGCAAAGGGGATTTCAACAATGAGCAGTTCTTC. Amino acid sequence: CASKGDFNNEQFF.

The gene calls are TRBV19 and TRBJ1-6; the match to TRBD1 covers 8 bases. V dropped 3 bases and J dropped 6; count of bases not matched to a gene: 4. The CDR3 consists of 15 residues. Per germline, CDR1 LNHDA and CDR2 SQIVND (reference sequence). As DNA, the CDR3 is TGTGCCAGTAGTATTGGACAGGGCTTTAATTCACCCCTCCACTTT. Amino acid sequence: CASSIGQGFNSPLHF. The full variable domain, with the rest looked up from reference TRBV19 and TRBJ1-6, is DGGITQSPKYLFRKEGQNVTLSCEQNLNHDAMYWYRQDPGQGLRLIYYSQIVNDFQKGDIAEGYSVSREKKESFPLTVTSAQKNPTAFYLCASSIGQGFNSPLHFGNGTRLTVT.

The chain combines TRBV5-1 with TRBJ2-2; maybe TRBD2 (5 bases). Germline values: CDR1 SGHRS, CDR2 YFSETQ. The V end was cut by 4 bases, the J end by 1 base, with 14 bases between. This CDR3 contains 16 residues. The CDR3 region has the DNA TGCGCCAGCAGCCCCCAACCGGGAAGGAACACCGGGGAGCTGTTTTTT. Its protein is CASSPQPGRNTGELFF.

The CDR3 sequence is CATGKRGDYTDTQYF. CDR3 nucleotides: TGTGCCACTGGTAAGCGGGGGGACTACACAGATACGCAGTATTTT. The chain carries TRBV24-1 and TRBJ2-3, with 9 positions matching TRBD2. Germline-derived CDR1 and CDR2 are KGHDR and SFDVKD. The CDR3 loop spans 15 amino acids. The junction had 9 bases not matched to a gene; V was cut back by 10 bases and J by 2 bases.

The chain joins TRBV6-1 to TRBJ2-7; tentative D call: TRBD2 (6 bases). The CDR3 contains 14 residues. V lost 3 bases and J lost 3, with 12 bases in between. Germline V gene sequence: CDR1 MNHNS, CDR2 SASEGT. CDR3 amino acids: CASSEWQGLYEQYV. The CDR3 DNA follows: TGTGCCAGCAGTGAGTGGCAGGGACTCTACGAGCAGTACGTC.

The rearrangement links TRBV9 to TRBJ2-3; D call uncertain. In germline, CDR1 is SGDLS, CDR2 YYNGEE. V lost 6 bases and J 0 bases, leaving 11 bases between the germline ends. The CDR3 runs to 14 residues. CDR3 region: CASNNWMSTDTQYF. The DNA of the CDR3 is TGTGCCAGCAACAACTGGATGAGCACAGATACGCAGTATTTT.

The CDR3 sequence: CASSREQGRGGNTIYF. CDR3 DNA sequence: TGTGCCAGCAGCAGAGAACAGGGGAGAGGAGGAAACACCATATATTTT. This chain links TRBV5-8 with TRBJ1-3, with 7 positions matching TRBD1. Germline V lookup: CDR1 SGHTS, CDR2 YDEGEE. The CDR3 totals 16 residues. After removal of 4 bases from V and 4 bases from J, the junction contained 11 bases not matched to a gene.

The V and J genes are TRBV19 and TRBJ1-2; 8 bases agree with TRBD1. V lost 4 bases to trimming and J lost 0 bases; unmatched junction nucleotides: 7. The CDR3 is 16 residues long. Germline values: CDR1 LNHDA, CDR2 SQIVND (reference sequence). DNA of the CDR3: TGTGCCAGTAGTAGATCCGACAGGGGAGCTAACTATGGCTACACCTTC. Its protein is CASSRSDRGANYGYTF.

The gene calls are TRBV6-5 and TRBJ2-5; unclear D gene. From germline, CDR1 is MNHEY and CDR2 SVGAGI. The V end was cut by 7 bases, the J end by 0 bases, with 15 bases between. The CDR3 is 15 amino acids. The chain's CDR3 is CASTVHYSYQETQYF. The DNA for the CDR3 is TGTGCCAGCACCGTTCATTATTCGTACCAAGAGACCCAGTACTTC.

This chain joins TRBV19 and TRBJ2-5; D is perhaps TRBD1 (5 bases). The CDR3 totals 15 residues. V was trimmed by 2 bases and J by 2 bases, leaving 12 bases between them. The V gene's germline CDR1 is LNHDA and CDR2 SQIVND (reference sequence). This CDR3 reads CASSITRQSQETQYF. In nucleotides, the CDR3 is TGTGCCAGTAGTATAACGAGACAGTCACAAGAGACCCAGTACTTC.

V gene TRBV14 combines with J gene TRBJ2-3; D remains unclear. The CDR3 runs 13 residues. Between the trimmed V and J ends, which lost 1 base and 5 bases, there was a span of 7 bases. Germline V gene sequence: CDR1 SGHDN, CDR2 FVKESK. The CDR3, as DNA: TGTGCCAGCAGCCAAGTCCGGCAAGATACGCAGTATTTT. As protein: CASSQVRQDTQYF.

J is TRBJ2-2 and V is TRBV2, with TRBD2 identical over 7 bases. J was trimmed by 1 base and V by 8 bases; bases with no gene match: 4. The CDR3 has 14 amino acids. CDR1 is SNHLY, CDR2 FYNNEI, per germline. The CDR3 loop reads CASGTGGNTGELFF. In DNA, the CDR3 is TGTGCCAGCGGTACGGGGGGGAACACCGGGGAGCTGTTTTTT. The full variable domain, completed using reference TRBV2 and TRBJ2-2, is EPEVTQTPSHQVTQMGQEVILRCVPISNHLYFYWYRQILGQKVEFLVSFYNNEISEKSEIFDDQFSVERPDGSNFTLKIRSTKLEDSAMYFCASGTGGNTGELFFGEGSRLTVL.

This clone has only a few counts. V is TRBV24-1 and J is TRBJ2-3; D possibly corresponds to TRBD1 (5 bases). This CDR3 contains 15 residues. Germline V gene data show CDR1 as KGHDR and CDR2 as SFDVKD. V lost 6 bases to trimming and J lost 3 bases, with 15 bases between them. Written as DNA, the CDR3 is TGTGCCACCAGTTCAGCAGGGTTGGTGACAGATACGCAGTATTTT. Residues: CATSSAGLVTDTQYF.

This clone was found a few times. In DNA, the CDR3 is TGTGCCAGCAGTTACCGGGGGGGAATATGGGAGCAGTACGTC. Its translation is CASSYRGGIWEQYV. The chain joins TRBV6-2 or TRBV6-3 to TRBJ2-7; 8 nucleotides line up with TRBD2. Germline CDR1 and CDR2: MNHEY and SVGEGT. The CDR3 sequence is 14 residues long. Trimming at V came to 2 bases and at J to 7 bases, leaving 7 bases not matched to a gene.

V gene TRBV15 combines with J gene TRBJ1-4; D ambiguous. V was pared by 6 bases and J by 3 bases, with 14 bases between. CDR3 size: 15 residues. CDR1 and CDR2 (germline): LNHNV, YYDKDF (reference sequence). CDR3 in amino acids: CATSPSPISNEKLFF. The DNA of the CDR3 is TGTGCCACCAGTCCTTCTCCTATCTCTAATGAAAAACTGTTTTTT.

The J gene is TRBJ2-5, the V gene TRBV5-4; the D gene is possibly TRBD1 (6 bases). This CDR3 comprises 13 residues. The V gene lost 5 bases and the J gene lost 4 bases, with 12 bases spanning the gap. The germline gives CDR1 SGHNT, CDR2 YYREEE (reference sequence). The CDR3 DNA reads TGTGCCAGCAGTCGAACAGGGTCAGAGACCCAGTACTTC. Amino acid sequence: CASSRTGSETQYF.

The rearrangement uses TRBV24-1 and TRBJ2-3, with a tentative D call TRBD2 (6 bases). Germline lookup yields CDR1 KGHDR and CDR2 SFDVKD. The CDR3 is 13 amino acids. V gave up 8 bases and J gave up 1 base, with 9 bases separating them. CDR3 sequence reads: CATTEGGTDTQYF. In DNA, the CDR3 is TGTGCCACCACGGAGGGAGGCACAGATACGCAGTATTTT.

The chain employs TRBV6-1 and TRBJ2-7, with 10 nucleotides matching TRBD2. Germline assignment: CDR1 MNHNS and CDR2 SASEGT. This CDR3 is built from 15 residues. V shed 3 bases, J shed 2 bases, and the junction held 4 bases outside the gene matches. The CDR3 region has the DNA TGTGCCAGCAGTGATAGCGGGGGGCCGCCCTACGAGCAGTACGTC. This encodes CASSDSGGPPYEQYV.

This clone has just one count. The chain joins TRBV29-1 to TRBJ1-2; possible D gene TRBD1, 6 bases. The length of the CDR3 is 11 residues. Looked up from germline, CDR1 is SQVTM and CDR2 is ANQGSEA. The V and J ends lost 8 bases and 6 bases respectively, with 13 bases between them. The CDR3 sequence: CSPGKGDGYTF. CDR3 in DNA: TGCAGCCCCGGAAAGGGGGATGGCTACACCTTC.

The V gene is TRBV7-2, the J gene TRBJ1-2; D gene unclear. The CDR3 sequence is 13 residues long. Germline CDR1 and CDR2: SGHTA and FQGNSA. V was pared by 8 bases and J by 6 bases, with 16 bases between. Written as DNA, the CDR3 is TGTGCCAGCCCCAATTGGGAGGGTGATGGCTACACCTTC. Its protein product is CASPNWEGDGYTF.

This clone was picked up a small number of times. V usage is TRBV7-9 and J usage is TRBJ1-5; weak D call: TRBD1 (5 bases). This CDR3 spans 17 amino acids. Germline V gene sequence: CDR1 SEHNR, CDR2 FQNEAQ (reference sequence). V was clipped by 7 bases and J by 0 bases, with 19 bases between them. CDR3 in DNA: TGTGCCAGCATCCCGGGGCCGGCCAGGGATAGCAATCAGCCCCAGCATTTT. This encodes CASIPGPARDSNQPQHF.

V and J are TRBV5-1 and TRBJ1-4; D may be TRBD1 (6 bases). The germline V gene encodes CDR1 SGHRS and CDR2 YFSETQ. V was trimmed by 4 bases and J by 1 base, leaving 8 bases between them. The CDR3 covers 14 residues. This CDR3 reads CASSRQETNEKLFF. DNA of the CDR3: TGCGCCAGCAGCCGACAGGAAACTAATGAAAAACTGTTTTTT.

The chain has TRBV3-1 (or the pseudogene TRBV3-2) and TRBJ1-2, with 7 nucleotides matching TRBD1. The CDR3 has 14 amino acids. The trim removed 1 base at V and 1 base at J, leaving 0 bases unmatched. CDR1 and CDR2 (germline): LGHDT, YNNKEL (reference sequence). CDR3 sequence: CASSQGQGNYGYTF. The CDR3 nucleotides are TGTGCCAGCAGCCAAGGACAGGGTAACTATGGCTACACCTTC.

This clone turned up a few times. The chain combines TRBV2 with TRBJ1-1, with TRBD1 matching over 10 bases. This CDR3 comprises 12 residues. In germline, CDR1 is SNHLY, CDR2 FYNNEI. With 4 bases clipped from V and 11 bases from J, the junction kept 4 bases outside the gene matches. The CDR3 is CASSAPGQGAFF. In nucleotides, the CDR3 is TGTGCCAGCAGTGCGCCGGGACAGGGGGCTTTCTTT.

The V call is TRBV18, the J call TRBJ1-2; perhaps TRBD1 as D (6 bases). Germline CDR1 and CDR2: KGHSH and LQKENI. V lost 5 bases and J 5 bases, leaving 15 bases between the germline ends. The CDR3 spans 14 residues. The CDR3 spells CASSYTGFGYGYTF. For the CDR3, the DNA is TGTGCCAGCTCATATACAGGGTTTGGTTATGGCTACACCTTC.

V usage is TRBV5-1 and J usage is TRBJ2-3; 10 positions agree with TRBD2. The junction had 7 bases not matched to a gene; V was cut back by 0 bases and J by 6 bases. From germline, CDR1 is SGHRS and CDR2 YFSETQ. This CDR3 comprises 16 residues. CDR3 coding DNA: TGCGCCAGCAGCTTGGATCTAGCGGGGGTAGGTGATACGCAGTATTTT. It translates to CASSLDLAGVGDTQYF.

The J gene is TRBJ1-6, the V gene TRBV2; TRBD1 might be the D (5 bases). The CDR3 extends over 15 amino acids. Germline V gene data show CDR1 as SNHLY and CDR2 as FYNNEI. V was pared by 8 bases and J by 1 base, with 12 bases between. The CDR3 here is CASFPGLSYNSPLHF. CDR3 sequence (DNA): TGTGCCAGCTTTCCGGGACTATCCTATAATTCACCCCTCCACTTT.